The table lists the clone carrying this T cell receptor beta chain with a few counts. Its antigen is undetermined. This entry comes from a study of T-cell memory formation after mild COVID-19. Broader study findings: Among contracting clones, CD4+ were mainly CM/EM and CD8+ enriched in EMRA.

TCRdb redid the calling of the 5' RACE reads with MiXCR, one entry per CDR3 protein. The table lists about 90,000 distinct CDR3 sequences, roughly 16% of them singletons, with approximately 40% in the top ten. CDR3 size: 12 residues. The germline gives CDR1 SQVTM, CDR2 ANQGSEA. Between the trimmed V and J ends, which lost 6 bases and 2 bases, there was a span of 10 bases. The sequencing sample was made of PBMCs or a T cell subset sorted from them (not recorded which). The sequence came from a man between 18 and 29 years old who had mild COVID-19 (a few samples of this study predate the infection). Cell type and time point are not known. The V and J genes are TRBV29-1 and TRBJ1-1; tentative D call: TRBD1 (5 bases). In nucleotides, the CDR3 is TGCAGCGTGACAGAAATCAACACTGAAGCTTTCTTT. This sequence encodes CSVTEINTEAFF.